Ten or more counts support the clone carrying this T cell receptor beta chain. Its antigen is as yet unknown. The data belong to a study of CD8+ T cells in alopecia areata. Study as a whole: Tofacitinib was taken orally by treated patients, and the dose was 5 to 10 mg twice daily. Affected scalp percentage determined the severity score of treated patients. Findings and caveats of the study: Only a single nonresponder existed, so baseline CD8+ expansion links stay unclear. Affected lesional scalp, above all in alopecia totalis/universalis, was more clonal than normal scalp.

The treatment was: oral pan-JAK inhibitor, 5-10 mg twice daily. The CDR3 consists of 12 residues. The V gene's germline CDR1 is SNHLY and CDR2 FYNNEI. The V gene lost 8 bases and the J gene lost 0 bases, with 8 bases spanning the gap. In each case, RNA was isolated and then reverse transcribed into cDNA as the sequencing template. Profiled with immunoSEQ multiplex PCR; TCRdb holds only in-frame clones, not every one. The sample consists of 140,000 to 150,000 clones, nearly 55% of them appearing once. This material consisted of CD8+ T cells sorted from blood, taken at week 4, from a patient treated with tofacitinib. The genes are TRBV2 and TRBJ2-7; no reliable D call. This clonotype was obtained from a human donor with alopecia areata. CDR3 residues: CASRSISYEQYF. For the CDR3, the DNA is TGTGCCAGCCGATCCATCTCCTACGAGCAGTACTTC.